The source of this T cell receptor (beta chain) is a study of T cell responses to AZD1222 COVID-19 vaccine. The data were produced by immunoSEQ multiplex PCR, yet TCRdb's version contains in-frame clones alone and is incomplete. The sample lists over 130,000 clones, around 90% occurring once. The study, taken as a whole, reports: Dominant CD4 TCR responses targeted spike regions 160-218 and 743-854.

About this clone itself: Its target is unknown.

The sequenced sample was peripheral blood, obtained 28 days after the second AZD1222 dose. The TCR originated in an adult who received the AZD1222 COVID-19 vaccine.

The CDR3 reads CASSLDGLTNEKLFF. The CDR3 DNA reads as TGTGCCAGCAGTTTAGATGGATTGACTAATGAAAAACTGTTTTTT. The rearrangement joins TRBV27 to TRBJ1-4; D call uncertain. Looked up from germline, CDR1 is MNHEY and CDR2 is SMNVEV (reference sequence). The CDR3 length is 15 residues. V gave up 2 bases and J gave up 2 bases, with 9 bases separating them.